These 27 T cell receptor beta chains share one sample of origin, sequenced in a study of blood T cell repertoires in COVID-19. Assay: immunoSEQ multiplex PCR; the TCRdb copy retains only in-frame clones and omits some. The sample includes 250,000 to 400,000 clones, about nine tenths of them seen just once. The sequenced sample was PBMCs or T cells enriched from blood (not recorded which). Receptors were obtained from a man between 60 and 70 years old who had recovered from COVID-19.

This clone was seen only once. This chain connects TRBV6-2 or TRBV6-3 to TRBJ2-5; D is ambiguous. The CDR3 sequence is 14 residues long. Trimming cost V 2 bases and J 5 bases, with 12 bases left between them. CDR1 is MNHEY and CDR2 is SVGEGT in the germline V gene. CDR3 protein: CASSYGISTETQYF. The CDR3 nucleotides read TGTGCCAGCAGTTACGGAATTAGCACGGAGACCCAGTACTTC.

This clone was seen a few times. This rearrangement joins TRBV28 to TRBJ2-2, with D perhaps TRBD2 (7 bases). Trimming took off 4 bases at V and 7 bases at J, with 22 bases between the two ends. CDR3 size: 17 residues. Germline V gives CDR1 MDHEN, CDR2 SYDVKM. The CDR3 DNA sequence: TGTGCCAGCAGTTCGACGACCGGGACACCGGGGGGCGGGGAGCTGTTTTTT. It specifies CASSSTTGTPGGGELFF.

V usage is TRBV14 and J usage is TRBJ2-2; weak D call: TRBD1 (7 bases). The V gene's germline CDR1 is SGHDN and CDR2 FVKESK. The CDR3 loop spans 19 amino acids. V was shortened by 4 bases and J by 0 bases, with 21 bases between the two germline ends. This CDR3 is CASSPHRGYSGPNTGELFF. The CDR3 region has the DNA TGTGCCAGCAGCCCGCACAGGGGCTATAGCGGACCGAACACCGGGGAGCTGTTTTTT.

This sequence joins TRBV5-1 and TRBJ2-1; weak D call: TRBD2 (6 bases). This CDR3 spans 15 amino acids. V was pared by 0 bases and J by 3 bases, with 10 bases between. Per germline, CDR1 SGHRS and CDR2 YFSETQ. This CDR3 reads CASSLGSGLYNEQFF. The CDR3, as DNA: TGCGCCAGCAGCTTGGGTAGCGGACTCTACAATGAGCAGTTCTTC.

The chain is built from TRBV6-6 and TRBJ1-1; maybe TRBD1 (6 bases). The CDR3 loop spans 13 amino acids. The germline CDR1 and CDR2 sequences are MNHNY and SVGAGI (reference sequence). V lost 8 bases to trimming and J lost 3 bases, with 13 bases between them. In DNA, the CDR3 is TGTGCCAGCTACAGGGTAGGTCACACTGAAGCTTTCTTT. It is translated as CASYRVGHTEAFF.

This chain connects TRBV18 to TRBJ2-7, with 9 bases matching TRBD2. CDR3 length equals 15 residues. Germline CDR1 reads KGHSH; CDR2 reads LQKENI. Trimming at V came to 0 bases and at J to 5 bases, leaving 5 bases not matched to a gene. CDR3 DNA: TGTGCCAGCTCACCACCGGCTAGCGGGATCAACGAGCAGTACTTC. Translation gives CASSPPASGINEQYF. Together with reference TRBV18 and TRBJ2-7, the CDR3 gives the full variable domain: NAGVMQNPRHLVRRRGQEARLRCSPMKGHSHVYWYRQLPEEGLKFMVYLQKENIIDESGMPKERFSAEFPKEGPSILRIQQVVRGDSAAYFCASSPPASGINEQYFGPGTRLTVT.

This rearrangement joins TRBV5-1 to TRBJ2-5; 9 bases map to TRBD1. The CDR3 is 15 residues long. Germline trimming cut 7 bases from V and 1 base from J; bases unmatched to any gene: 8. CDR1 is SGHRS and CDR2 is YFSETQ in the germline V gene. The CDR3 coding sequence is TGCGCCAGCCGCCTTTTGGGACAGGGCCAAGAGACCCAGTACTTC. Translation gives CASRLLGQGQETQYF.

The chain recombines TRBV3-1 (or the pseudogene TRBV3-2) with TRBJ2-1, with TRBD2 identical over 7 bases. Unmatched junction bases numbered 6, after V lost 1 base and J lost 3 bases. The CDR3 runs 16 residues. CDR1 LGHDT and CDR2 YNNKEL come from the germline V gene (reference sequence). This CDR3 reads CASSQAGRGIYNEQFF. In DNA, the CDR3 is TGTGCCAGCAGCCAAGCAGGGCGGGGGATCTACAATGAGCAGTTCTTC.

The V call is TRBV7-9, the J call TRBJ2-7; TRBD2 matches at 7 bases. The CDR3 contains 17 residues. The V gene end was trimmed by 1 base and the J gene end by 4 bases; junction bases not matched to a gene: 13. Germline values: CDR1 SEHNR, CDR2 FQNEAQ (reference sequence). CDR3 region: CASSLELTAGESYEQYF. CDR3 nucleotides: TGTGCCAGCAGCTTAGAATTAACGGCGGGAGAATCTTACGAGCAGTACTTC.

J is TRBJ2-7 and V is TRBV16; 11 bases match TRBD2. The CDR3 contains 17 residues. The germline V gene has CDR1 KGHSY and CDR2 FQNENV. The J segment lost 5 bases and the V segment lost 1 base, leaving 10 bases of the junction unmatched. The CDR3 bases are TGTGCCAGCAGCCAATTAACTAGCGGGAGCATAAAGAACGAGCAGTACTTC. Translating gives CASSQLTSGSIKNEQYF.

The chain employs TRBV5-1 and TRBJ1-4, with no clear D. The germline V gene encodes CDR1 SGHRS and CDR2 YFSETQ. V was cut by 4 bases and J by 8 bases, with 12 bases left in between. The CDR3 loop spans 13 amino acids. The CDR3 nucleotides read TGCGCCAGCAGCAACTCGGGTTACGAAAAACTGTTTTTT. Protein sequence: CASSNSGYEKLFF.

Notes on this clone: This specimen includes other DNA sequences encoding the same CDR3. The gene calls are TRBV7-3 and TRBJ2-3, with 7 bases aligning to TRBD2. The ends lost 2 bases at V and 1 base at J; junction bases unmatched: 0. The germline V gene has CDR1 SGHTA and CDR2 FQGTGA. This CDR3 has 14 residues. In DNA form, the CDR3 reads TGTGCCAGCAGCTTAGCGGGAGGCACAGATACGCAGTATTTT. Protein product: CASSLAGGTDTQYF.

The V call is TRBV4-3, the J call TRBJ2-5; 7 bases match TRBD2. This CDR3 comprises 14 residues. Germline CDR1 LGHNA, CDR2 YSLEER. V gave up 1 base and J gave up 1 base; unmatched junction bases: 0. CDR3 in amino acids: CASSQGTSQETQYF. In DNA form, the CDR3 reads TGCGCCAGCAGCCAAGGGACTAGCCAAGAGACCCAGTACTTC.

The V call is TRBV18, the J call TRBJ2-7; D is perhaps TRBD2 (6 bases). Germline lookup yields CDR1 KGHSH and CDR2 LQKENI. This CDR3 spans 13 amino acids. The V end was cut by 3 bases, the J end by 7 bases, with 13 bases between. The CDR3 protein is CASSPGTSREQYF. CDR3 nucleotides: TGTGCCAGCTCACCGGGCACTAGCAGGGAGCAGTACTTC.

The CDR3 sequence: CASNGRAGAEYNEQFF. In DNA form, the CDR3 reads TGCGCCAGCAACGGGAGGGCGGGAGCCGAGTACAATGAGCAGTTCTTC. This chain connects TRBV5-1 to TRBJ2-1, with 8 bases aligning to TRBD2. Trimming at V came to 6 bases and at J to 4 bases, leaving 12 bases not matched to a gene. The length of the CDR3 is 16 residues. Germline assignment: CDR1 SGHRS and CDR2 YFSETQ.

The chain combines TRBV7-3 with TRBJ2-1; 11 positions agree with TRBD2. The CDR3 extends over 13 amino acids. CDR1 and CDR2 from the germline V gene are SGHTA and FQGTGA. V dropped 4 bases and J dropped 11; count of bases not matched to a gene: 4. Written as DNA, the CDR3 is TGTGCCAGCAGCTCGGAGACTAGCGGGAAGCAGTTCTTC. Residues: CASSSETSGKQFF.

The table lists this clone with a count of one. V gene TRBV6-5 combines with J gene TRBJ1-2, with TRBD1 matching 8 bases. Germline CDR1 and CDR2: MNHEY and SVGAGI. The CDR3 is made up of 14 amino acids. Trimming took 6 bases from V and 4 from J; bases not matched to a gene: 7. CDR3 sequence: CASSSDREAYGYTF. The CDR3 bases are TGTGCCAGCAGCTCGGACAGGGAGGCCTATGGCTACACCTTC.

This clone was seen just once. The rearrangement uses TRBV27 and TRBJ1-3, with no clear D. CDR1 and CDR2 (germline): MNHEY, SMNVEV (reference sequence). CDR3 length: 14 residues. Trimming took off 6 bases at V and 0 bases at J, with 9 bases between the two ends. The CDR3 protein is CASSPSSSGNTIYF. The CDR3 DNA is TGTGCCAGCAGCCCATCATCCTCTGGAAACACCATATATTTT.

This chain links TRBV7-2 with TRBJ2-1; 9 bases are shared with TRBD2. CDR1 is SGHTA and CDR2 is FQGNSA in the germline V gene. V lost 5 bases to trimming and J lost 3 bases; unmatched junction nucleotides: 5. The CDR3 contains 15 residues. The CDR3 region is CASSLSGGIYNEQFF. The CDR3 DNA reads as TGTGCCAGCAGCCTTAGCGGGGGAATCTACAATGAGCAGTTCTTC.

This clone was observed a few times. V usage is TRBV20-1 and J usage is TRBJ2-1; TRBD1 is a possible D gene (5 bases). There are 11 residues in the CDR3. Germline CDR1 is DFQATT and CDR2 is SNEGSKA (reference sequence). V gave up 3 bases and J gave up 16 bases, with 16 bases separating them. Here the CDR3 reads CSASQRQPIFF. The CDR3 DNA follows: TGCAGTGCTAGCCAAAGACAGCCTATATTCTTC.

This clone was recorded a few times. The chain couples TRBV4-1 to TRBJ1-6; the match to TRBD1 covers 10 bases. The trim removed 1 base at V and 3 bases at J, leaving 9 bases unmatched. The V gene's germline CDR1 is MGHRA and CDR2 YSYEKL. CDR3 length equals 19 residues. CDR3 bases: TGCGCCAGCAGCCAAGTACCGGGACAGGGGTTAGTCTATAATTCACCCCTCCACTTT. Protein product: CASSQVPGQGLVYNSPLHF.

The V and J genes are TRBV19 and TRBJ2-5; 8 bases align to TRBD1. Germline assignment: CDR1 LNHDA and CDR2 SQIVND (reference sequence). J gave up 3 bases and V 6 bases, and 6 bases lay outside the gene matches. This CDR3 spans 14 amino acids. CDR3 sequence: CASRETGAKETQYF. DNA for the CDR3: TGTGCCAGTAGGGAGACAGGGGCTAAAGAGACCCAGTACTTC.

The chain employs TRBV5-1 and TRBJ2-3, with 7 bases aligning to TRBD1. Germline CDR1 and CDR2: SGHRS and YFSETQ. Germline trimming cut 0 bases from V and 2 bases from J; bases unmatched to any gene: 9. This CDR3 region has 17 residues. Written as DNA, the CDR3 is TGCGCCAGCAGCTTGGGGACAGGTAGTTTTTCCACAGATACGCAGTATTTT. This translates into CASSLGTGSFSTDTQYF.

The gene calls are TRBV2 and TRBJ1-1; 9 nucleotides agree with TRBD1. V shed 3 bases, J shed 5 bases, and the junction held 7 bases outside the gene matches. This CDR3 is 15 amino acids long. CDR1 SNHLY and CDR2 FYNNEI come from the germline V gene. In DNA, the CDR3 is TGTGCCAGCAGTGAGGCCGGGACAGGGAGGACTGAAGCTTTCTTT. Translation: CASSEAGTGRTEAFF.

The CDR3 region is CASSLDRARETQYF. CDR3 coding DNA: TGTGCCAGCAGCTTGGACAGGGCCCGGGAGACCCAGTACTTC. The V gene is TRBV5-5, the J gene TRBJ2-5; the D gene is possibly TRBD1 (6 bases). CDR1 and CDR2 from the germline V gene are SGHKS and YYEKEE (reference sequence). V was cut by 0 bases and J by 5 bases, with 11 bases left in between. The CDR3 contains 14 residues.

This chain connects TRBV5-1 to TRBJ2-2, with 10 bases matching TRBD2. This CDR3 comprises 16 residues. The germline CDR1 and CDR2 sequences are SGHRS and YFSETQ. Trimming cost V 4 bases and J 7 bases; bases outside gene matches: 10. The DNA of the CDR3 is TGCGCCAGCAGCCTAGCGGGAGCTTCTGGGGGCGGGGAGCTGTTTTTT. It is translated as CASSLAGASGGGELFF. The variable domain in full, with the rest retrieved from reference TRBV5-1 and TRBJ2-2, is KAGVTQTPRYLIKTRGQQVTLSCSPISGHRSVSWYQQTPGQGLQFLFEYFSETQRNKGNFPGRFSGRQFSNSRSEMNVSTLELGDSALYLCASSLAGASGGGELFFGEGSRLTVL.

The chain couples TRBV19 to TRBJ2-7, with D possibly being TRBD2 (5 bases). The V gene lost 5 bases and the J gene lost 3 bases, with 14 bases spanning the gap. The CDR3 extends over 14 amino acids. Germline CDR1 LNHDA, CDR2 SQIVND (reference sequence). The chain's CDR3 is CASSPGRGNYEQYF. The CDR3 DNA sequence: TGTGCCAGTAGTCCCGGTAGAGGGAACTACGAGCAGTACTTC. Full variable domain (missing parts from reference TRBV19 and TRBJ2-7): DGGITQSPKYLFRKEGQNVTLSCEQNLNHDAMYWYRQDPGQGLRLIYYSQIVNDFQKGDIAEGYSVSREKKESFPLTVTSAQKNPTAFYLCASSPGRGNYEQYFGPGTRLTVT.